These 30 T cell receptor beta chains were sequenced from one sample in a study of blood T cell repertoires in COVID-19. Profiling relied on immunoSEQ multiplex PCR, and the TCRdb table lists in-frame clones only, not all of them. The data show some 120,000 clones, with approximately 84% seen just once and less than 15% held by the top ten. Material: peripheral blood. The receptors here all came from a woman in her sixties or seventies with acute or convalescent COVID-19.

The rearrangement links TRBV20-1 to TRBJ1-2, with 9 bases fitting TRBD1. Germline V CDR1 and CDR2: DFQATT, SNEGSKA (reference sequence). V gave up 3 bases and J gave up 2 bases; unmatched junction bases: 10. The CDR3 loop spans 16 amino acids. The CDR3 here is CSASNRDRATNYGYTF. In DNA form, the CDR3 reads TGCAGTGCTAGTAACCGGGACAGGGCGACAAACTATGGCTACACCTTC.

The V and J genes are TRBV18 and TRBJ1-1, with D perhaps matching TRBD1 (6 bases). The germline CDR1 and CDR2 sequences are KGHSH and LQKENI. V dropped 4 bases and J dropped 2 bases, with 17 bases sitting between them. CDR3 size: 16 residues. The CDR3 DNA is TGTGCCAGCTCACTCCACAGGGATTTCCCCAACACTGAAGCTTTCTTT. Its translation: CASSLHRDFPNTEAFF.

The rearrangement joins TRBV12-5 to TRBJ1-2; D unclear. In germline, CDR1 is LGHNT, CDR2 FRNRAP. The length of the CDR3 is 12 residues. V lost 4 bases and J lost 7, with 10 bases in between. The CDR3, as DNA: TGTGCTAGTGGTTGGGAGTTTGGTGGCTACACCTTC. Protein: CASGWEFGGYTF.

V and J are TRBV5-5 and TRBJ1-1; D unclear. The V end was cut by 7 bases, the J end by 10 bases, with 23 bases between. The CDR3 extends over 14 amino acids. CDR1 is SGHKS and CDR2 is YYEKEE in the germline V gene (reference sequence). CDR3 DNA sequence: TGTGCCAGCGCGATCCGCCCGGAGAGCATAAGAGCTTTCTTT. It is translated as CASAIRPESIRAFF.

The chain joins TRBV7-9 to TRBJ2-5; D ambiguous. Germline V CDR1 and CDR2: SEHNR, FQNEAQ (reference sequence). Deletions cut 2 bases from V and 2 bases from J, with 12 bases between. This CDR3 is 15 amino acids long. The CDR3 spells CASSLRWAAQETQYF. In DNA, the CDR3 is TGTGCCAGCAGCTTAAGGTGGGCCGCGCAAGAGACCCAGTACTTC.

CDR3 DNA: TGTGCCAGCTCACCGGCAAACAGGGAGCGGAATGAAAAACTGTTTTTT. It encodes CASSPANRERNEKLFF. This chain links TRBV18 with TRBJ1-4; TRBD1 might be the D (6 bases). V shed 3 bases and J shed 5 bases, with 16 bases lying between them. The CDR3 contains 16 residues. Germline V gene sequence: CDR1 KGHSH, CDR2 LQKENI. Full variable domain (rest looked up from reference TRBV18 and TRBJ1-4): NAGVMQNPRHLVRRRGQEARLRCSPMKGHSHVYWYRQLPEEGLKFMVYLQKENIIDESGMPKERFSAEFPKEGPSILRIQQVVRGDSAAYFCASSPANRERNEKLFFGSGTQLSVL.

The chain carries TRBV11-2 and TRBJ1-2; no firm D call. CDR3 size: 14 residues. CDR1 is SGHAT, CDR2 FQNNGV, per germline. Trimming left V 0 bases short and J 4 bases short, with 9 bases between. CDR3 sequence reads: CASSLDSVGYGYTF. CDR3 in DNA: TGTGCCAGCAGCTTAGATAGTGTCGGCTATGGCTACACCTTC.

The chain couples TRBV7-9 to TRBJ1-1; D is unclear. CDR1 and CDR2 from the germline V gene are SEHNR and FQNEAQ (reference sequence). Trimming stripped 5 bases from V and 1 base from J, with 8 bases between. The CDR3 length is 13 residues. The CDR3 coding sequence is TGTGCCAGCAGCCCGTCGGGGAACACTGAAGCTTTCTTT. Translated: CASSPSGNTEAFF.

The chain uses TRBV12-2 and TRBJ2-4; the table calls TRBD1, which could not be checked here. TRBV12-2 is tagged as a pseudogene. The CDR3 covers 15 residues. CDR3 DNA: TGTGCAAGTCGCTTAGGTGGGGGACAGGGCGACATTCAGTACTTC. Its translation: CASRLGGGQGDIQYF.

V usage is TRBV3-1 (or the pseudogene TRBV3-2) and J usage is TRBJ1-2; TRBD1 matches at 9 bases. V lost 1 base, J lost 6 bases, and 3 bases stayed unmatched. The CDR3 extends over 14 amino acids. Germline CDR1 is LGHDT and CDR2 is YNNKEL (reference sequence). CDR3 DNA: TGTGCCAGCAGCCAAGTGGGACAGGGAGATGGCTACACCTTC. The encoded protein is CASSQVGQGDGYTF.

The V and J genes are TRBV29-1 and TRBJ1-1; TRBD1 is a possible D gene (5 bases). This CDR3 contains 12 residues. Germline V gene sequence: CDR1 SQVTM, CDR2 ANQGSEA. The V and J ends lost 4 bases and 4 bases respectively, with 10 bases between them. CDR3 coding DNA: TGCAGCGTTGTCGGGGGGGGCACTGAAGCTTTCTTT. Translated: CSVVGGGTEAFF.

This chain links TRBV5-8 with TRBJ1-1; 7 nucleotides agree with TRBD1. J lost 10 bases, V lost 5 bases, and 11 bases had no gene match. The CDR3 covers 13 residues. The germline CDR1 and CDR2 sequences are SGHTS and YDEGEE. The DNA for the CDR3 is TGTGCCAGCAGTAAGGACAGGACTTTACGAGCTTTCTTT. It is translated as CASSKDRTLRAFF.

The gene calls are TRBV10-2 and TRBJ1-1; possibly TRBD1 for D (6 bases). Germline CDR1 and CDR2: WSHSY and SAAADI. V was shortened by 7 bases and J by 2 bases, with 14 bases between the two germline ends. This CDR3 contains 14 residues. CDR3 amino acids: CASTRQDKNTEAFF. The CDR3 region has the DNA TGCGCCAGCACCAGACAGGACAAAAACACTGAAGCTTTCTTT.

This sequence joins TRBV5-4 and TRBJ1-3; tentative D call: TRBD1 (6 bases). The CDR3 loop spans 15 amino acids. Germline CDR1 SGHNT, CDR2 YYREEE (reference sequence). Between the trimmed V and J ends, which lost 2 bases and 2 bases, there was a span of 11 bases. CDR3 region: CASSLQGTPGNTIYF. The CDR3 bases are TGTGCCAGCAGCTTACAGGGAACCCCTGGAAACACCATATATTTT.

This chain connects TRBV6-1 to TRBJ2-1; no definite D call. Germline loops: CDR1 MNHNS, CDR2 SASEGT. V lost 0 bases to trimming and J lost 1 base, with 13 bases between them. The CDR3 extends over 17 amino acids. The CDR3 sequence is CASSEALPGGSYNEQFF. The CDR3 DNA sequence: TGTGCCAGCAGTGAAGCGCTTCCGGGTGGGTCCTACAATGAGCAGTTCTTC.

V gene TRBV29-1 combines with J gene TRBJ2-7, with D possibly being TRBD2 (5 bases). This CDR3 has 14 residues. Looked up from germline, CDR1 is SQVTM and CDR2 is ANQGSEA. V lost 6 bases and J lost 2, with 17 bases in between. The DNA of the CDR3 is TGCAGCGTGAAAACGGGGATCGGGACCTACGAGCAGTACTTC. It specifies CSVKTGIGTYEQYF.

This clone has more than one count but fewer than ten. CDR3 in DNA: TGTGCCAGTAGTATCCGGGGGAAACTGTTTTTT. It yields the protein CASSIRGKLFF. This rearrangement joins TRBV19 to TRBJ1-4; TRBD1 is a possible D gene (5 bases). The CDR3 extends over 11 amino acids. Germline-derived CDR1 and CDR2 are LNHDA and SQIVND (reference sequence). V gave up 3 bases and J gave up 11 bases, with 7 bases separating them.

This clone was seen once. The rearrangement joins TRBV6-5 to TRBJ1-1; D is ambiguous. V was shortened by 8 bases and J by 5 bases, with 12 bases between the two germline ends. Germline V CDR1 and CDR2: MNHEY, SVGAGI. The CDR3 contains 12 residues. CDR3 protein: CASRGWDTEAFF. The CDR3 DNA is TGTGCCAGCCGGGGATGGGATACTGAAGCTTTCTTT.

The chain recombines TRBV6-5 with TRBJ1-2; D not certain. This CDR3 has 12 residues. Germline CDR1 reads MNHEY; CDR2 reads SVGAGI. Trimming took off 4 bases at V and 7 bases at J, with 10 bases between the two ends. The CDR3 spells CASSSSYTGYTF. The DNA of the CDR3 is TGTGCCAGCAGTTCCTCTTACACTGGCTACACCTTC.

The genes are TRBV6-5 and TRBJ1-4; D gene unclear. The CDR3 extends over 12 amino acids. CDR1 is MNHEY, CDR2 SVGAGI, per germline. Deletions cut 8 bases from V and 12 bases from J, with 16 bases between. CDR3 bases: TGTGCCAGCGGCTCCGTAGGGAGCGAACTGTTTTTT. It yields the protein CASGSVGSELFF.

The V gene is TRBV3-1 (or the pseudogene TRBV3-2), the J gene TRBJ1-2; no clear D. Trimming removed 1 base from V and 4 bases from J, with 13 bases in between. This CDR3 has 15 amino acids. Germline values: CDR1 LGHDT, CDR2 YNNKEL (reference sequence). The CDR3 DNA reads as TGTGCCAGCAGCCAAGGAAGTACGGGAACCTATGGCTACACCTTC. Residues: CASSQGSTGTYGYTF.

This rearrangement joins TRBV2 to TRBJ1-5, with D maybe TRBD1 (5 bases). The ends were cut back, 0 bases at V and 1 base at J, with 10 bases in the middle. Germline CDR1 is SNHLY and CDR2 is FYNNEI. The CDR3 totals 16 residues. The CDR3 DNA sequence: TGTGCCAGCAGTGAAGCACCCAGGGCCAGCAATCAGCCCCAGCATTTT. This gives the protein CASSEAPRASNQPQHF.

This clone was found many times. V gene TRBV5-1 combines with J gene TRBJ1-2, with D possibly being TRBD1 (5 bases). V lost 0 bases and J 2 bases, leaving 17 bases between the germline ends. The germline V gene has CDR1 SGHRS and CDR2 YFSETQ. The CDR3 extends over 17 amino acids. The CDR3 DNA follows: TGCGCCAGCAGCTTGGCTGGAGGGGTACAAGGGAACTATGGCTACACCTTC. Residues: CASSLAGGVQGNYGYTF.

The chain recombines TRBV6-2 or TRBV6-3 with TRBJ1-2, with TRBD1 matching 8 bases. CDR1 is MNHEY and CDR2 is SVGEGT in the germline V gene. Trimming cost V 5 bases and J 4 bases; bases outside gene matches: 9. The CDR3 runs to 15 residues. CDR3 amino acids: CASSPGQGGGYGYTF. The CDR3 nucleotides are TGTGCCAGCAGTCCCGGACAGGGAGGAGGCTATGGCTACACCTTC.

The chain uses TRBV19 and TRBJ1-1; D gene ambiguous. This CDR3 region has 12 residues. Trimming left V 3 bases short and J 3 bases short, with 5 bases between. Per germline, CDR1 LNHDA and CDR2 SQIVND (reference sequence). CDR3 DNA: TGTGCCAGTAGTATCGGGTACACTGAAGCTTTCTTT. It is translated as CASSIGYTEAFF.

V and J are TRBV19 and TRBJ1-3, with 7 bases matching TRBD1. Germline-derived CDR1 and CDR2 are LNHDA and SQIVND (reference sequence). This CDR3 contains 16 residues. V shed 5 bases and J 0 bases; nucleotides not matched to a gene: 7. Here the CDR3 DNA reads TGTGCCAGTAGTGGCCCGGGGACAGCCTCTGGAAACACCATATATTTT. Translated, it gives CASSGPGTASGNTIYF.

The genes are TRBV19 and TRBJ2-3; 10 nucleotides align to TRBD2. V was clipped by 6 bases and J by 6 bases; unmatched bases: 18. The V gene's germline CDR1 is LNHDA and CDR2 SQIVND (reference sequence). The CDR3 has 18 amino acids. The CDR3 here is CASSRPSGGARNGDTQYF. In DNA, the CDR3 is TGTGCCAGTAGCCGACCCAGCGGGGGGGCCAGGAACGGGGATACGCAGTATTTT. The variable domain in full, completed from reference TRBV19 and TRBJ2-3, reads DGGITQSPKYLFRKEGQNVTLSCEQNLNHDAMYWYRQDPGQGLRLIYYSQIVNDFQKGDIAEGYSVSREKKESFPLTVTSAQKNPTAFYLCASSRPSGGARNGDTQYFGPGTRLTVL.

This clone was observed a few times. The chain combines TRBV6-5 with TRBJ1-2, with D possibly matching TRBD1 (5 bases). V was trimmed by 0 bases and J by 4 bases, leaving 12 bases between them. Looked up from germline, CDR1 is MNHEY and CDR2 is SVGAGI. CDR3 size: 15 residues. The CDR3 bases are TGTGCCAGCAGTTACTCTTCGGGGGGAGGCTATGGCTACACCTTC. Its protein product is CASSYSSGGGYGYTF.

This clone turned up a few times. V usage is TRBV7-9 and J usage is TRBJ1-1, with no clear D. The V end was cut by 3 bases, the J end by 8 bases, with 10 bases between. The CDR3 extends over 12 amino acids. Germline CDR1 reads SEHNR; CDR2 reads FQNEAQ (reference sequence). CDR3 in DNA: TGTGCCAGCAGCTTCGGGTTGACGGAAGCTTTCTTT. Translating gives CASSFGLTEAFF.

The rearrangement uses TRBV19 and TRBJ2-1, with TRBD2 matching over 7 bases. The length of the CDR3 is 15 residues. Germline V gives CDR1 LNHDA, CDR2 SQIVND (reference sequence). V gave up 5 bases and J gave up 1 base; unmatched junction bases: 5. The CDR3 reads CASSSTGGSYNEQFF. CDR3 sequence (DNA): TGTGCCAGTAGTTCTACGGGGGGATCCTACAATGAGCAGTTCTTC.